A single sample gave rise to the 7 T cell receptor beta chains below, sequenced in a study of blood T cells in healthy people across ages. Through a sample-barcoded 5' primer and a J-beta primer mix, a second PCR was run for about 7 to 12 cycles. MiXCR, run by TCRdb on the 5' RACE reads, gives a single entry per CDR3 protein. The repertoire holds around 600,000 distinct CDR3 sequences, with 47% as singletons. Material: blood. The receptors originated from a man older than 75 in good health.

The rearrangement links TRBV20-1 to TRBJ2-5; 10 nucleotides agree with TRBD1. V gave up 6 bases and J gave up 5 bases; unmatched junction bases: 9. The germline V gene has CDR1 DFQATT and CDR2 SNEGSKA (reference sequence). CDR3 length: 14 amino acids. CDR3 bases: TGCAGTGCCCCCGGGACAGGGGCGGGGGAGACCCAGTACTTC. This translates into CSAPGTGAGETQYF.

Concerning this clonotype itself: One end of the junction varies from germline; a read error may be responsible. The CDR3, as DNA: TGTGCCCGCAGTTTACTAGCGGGAGTTCGTTATGAGCAGTTCTTC. This codes for CARSLLAGVRYEQFF. The chain is built from TRBV27 and TRBJ2-1; 11 nucleotides agree with TRBD2. This CDR3 has 15 residues. Germline V gene sequence: CDR1 MNHEY, CDR2 SMNVEV (reference sequence).

This chain joins TRBV7-6 and TRBJ2-3, with TRBD1 matching over 10 bases. This CDR3 is built from 18 residues. Trimming at V came to 2 bases and at J to 1 base, leaving 9 bases not matched to a gene. Germline V gene sequence: CDR1 SGHVS, CDR2 FNYEAQ. The DNA for the CDR3 is TGTGCCAGCAGCTTATACATATCCGGGACAGGGGGCACAGATACGCAGTATTTT. Its translation: CASSLYISGTGGTDTQYF.

In its sample, this clonotype was seen a few times. The chain couples TRBV7-2 to TRBJ2-1; TRBD2 agrees at 8 bases. V was pared by 1 base and J by 2 bases, with 10 bases of the junction left unmatched. This CDR3 comprises 18 residues. Germline CDR1 and CDR2: SGHTA and FQGNSA. The DNA of the CDR3 is TGTGCCAGCAGCTTAGGAGTACTAGCGGTCCTAGCCTACAATGAGCAGTTCTTC. This codes for CASSLGVLAVLAYNEQFF. Full variable domain (missing parts from reference TRBV7-2 and TRBJ2-1): GAGVSQSPSNKVTEKGKDVELRCDPISGHTALYWYRQSLGQGLEFLIYFQGNSAPDKSGLPSDRFSAERTGGSVSTLTIQRTQQEDSAVYLCASSLGVLAVLAYNEQFFGPGTRLTVL.

CDR3 residues: CASSYSLANSYEQYF. The DNA of the CDR3 is TGTGCCAGCAGTTACTCGCTAGCGAACTCCTACGAGCAGTACTTC. This sequence joins TRBV6-5 and TRBJ2-7; D is possibly TRBD2 (6 bases). This CDR3 contains 15 residues. The V gene lost 0 bases and the J gene lost 0 bases, with 9 bases spanning the gap. The germline CDR1 and CDR2 sequences are MNHEY and SVGAGI.

This clonotype was seen a handful of times. The V call is TRBV7-9, the J call TRBJ2-3; possibly TRBD1 or TRBD2 for D (6 bases each). The V and J ends lost 0 bases and 6 bases respectively, with 13 bases between them. CDR1 and CDR2 from the germline V gene are SEHNR and FQNEAQ (reference sequence). This CDR3 is 15 amino acids long. The CDR3 nucleotides read TGTGCCAGCAGCTTAGCTACGGGGGCCACGGATACGCAGTATTTT. Translation: CASSLATGATDTQYF.

A remark on this clonotype: At one boundary the junction diverges from the germline segment, which might be a read error. CDR3 in amino acids: CSAREGRRGTQETQNF. CDR3 sequence (DNA): TGCAGTGCTAGAGAGGGCCGTCGCGGAACCCAAGAGACCCAGAACTTC. This sequence joins TRBV20-1 and TRBJ2-5; D remains ambiguous. The CDR3 consists of 16 residues. Germline-derived CDR1 and CDR2 are DFQATT and SNEGSKA (reference sequence).